These 14 T cell receptor beta chains share one sample of origin, sequenced in a study of cytomegalovirus exposure and HLA in healthy donors. It was with 60 Vbeta and 13 Jbeta primers that the PCR ran. Sequencing used immunoSEQ multiplex PCR; TCRdb keeps in-frame clones, though not all of them. This table holds about 160,000 clones, roughly 77% found once. Sequenced sample: PBMCs. The receptors were gathered from a man aged 25 to 40 in good health and CMV-seropositive.

To note about this clone: The sample contains more than one DNA sequence encoding this CDR3. J is TRBJ2-3 and V is TRBV9, with TRBD2 identical over 8 bases. V trimming: 4 bases; J trimming: 1 base; junction bases outside the gene matches: 8. Germline loops: CDR1 SGDLS, CDR2 YYNGEE. The CDR3 is 16 amino acids. The DNA of the CDR3 is TGTGCCAGCAGCTCCGGACTAGCCGGAGGCACAGATACGCAGTATTTT. Translation gives CASSSGLAGGTDTQYF.

On this clone itself: A much larger clone lies one base from this, so it may be a read error. Other DNA sequences in this specimen translate into the identical CDR3. The chain combines TRBV27 with TRBJ1-5, with 7 bases that match TRBD1. The CDR3 loop spans 13 amino acids. J lost 4 bases, V lost 5 bases, and 2 bases had no gene match. Per the germline V gene, CDR1 is MNHEY and CDR2 is SMNVEV (reference sequence). CDR3 bases: TGTGCCAGCAGTCTCAGGGGGAATCAGCCCCAGCATTTT. It translates to CASSLRGNQPQHF.

CDR3 amino acids: CASSQNQQGGYGYTF. CDR3 DNA: TGCGCCAGCAGCCAAAACCAACAGGGCGGATATGGCTACACCTTC. This chain connects TRBV4-1 to TRBJ1-2; possibly TRBD1 for D (6 bases). The CDR3 consists of 15 residues. The germline gives CDR1 MGHRA, CDR2 YSYEKL. Trimming shortened V by 2 bases and J by 5 bases, and 15 bases separated the two germline ends.

V is TRBV5-6 and J is TRBJ1-2; 9 bases match TRBD1. Germline CDR1 SGHDT, CDR2 YYEEEE. The V and J ends lost 4 bases and 2 bases, in that order; junction bases with no gene match: 3. The CDR3 consists of 14 residues. The CDR3 sequence is CASSPGQGNYGYTF. CDR3 sequence (DNA): TGTGCCAGCAGCCCCGGACAGGGGAACTATGGCTACACCTTC.

J is TRBJ2-7 and V is TRBV6-1, with D possibly being TRBD2 (6 bases). Trimming cost V 10 bases and J 0 bases, with 10 bases left between them. Germline CDR1 reads MNHNS; CDR2 reads SASEGT. This CDR3 is built from 12 residues. The CDR3 region is CATVGGSYEQYF. CDR3 nucleotides: TGTGCCACCGTGGGAGGCTCCTACGAGCAGTACTTC.

The chain uses TRBV5-4 and TRBJ2-2, with D possibly matching TRBD2 (6 bases). CDR1 and CDR2 (germline): SGHNT, YYREEE (reference sequence). The V end lost 7 bases, the J end lost 6 bases, and 7 bases lay between the germline ends. This CDR3 contains 11 residues. The CDR3: CASQRAGELFF. The CDR3, as DNA: TGTGCCAGCCAGCGGGCCGGGGAGCTGTTTTTT.

The CDR3 DNA reads as TGTGCCAGCAGTAGAAACCCCGGGACAGGGGATTATCGTTCCTACAATGAGCAGTTCTTC. Its protein product is CASSRNPGTGDYRSYNEQFF. This chain connects TRBV2 to TRBJ2-1; 10 nucleotides agree with TRBD1. Trimming removed 5 bases from V and 1 base from J; junction bases left unmatched: 17. The CDR3 has 20 amino acids. Germline lookup yields CDR1 SNHLY and CDR2 FYNNEI.

The DNA for the CDR3 is TGTGCCAGCAGTCCCGGGACAATAAACTATGGCTACACCTTC. Amino acid sequence: CASSPGTINYGYTF. This chain links TRBV6-5 with TRBJ1-2, with D tentatively TRBD1 (6 bases). Trimming left V 5 bases short and J 2 bases short, with 12 bases between. The CDR3 contains 14 residues. Germline CDR1 and CDR2: MNHEY and SVGAGI.

Here the CDR3 reads CASSLFVQGYEQYF. In DNA form, the CDR3 reads TGTGCCAGCAGCTTATTCGTCCAGGGGTACGAGCAGTACTTC. This sequence joins TRBV7-2 and TRBJ2-7; TRBD1 is a possible D gene (6 bases). Trimming took off 2 bases at V and 4 bases at J, with 12 bases between the two ends. CDR1 and CDR2 (germline): SGHTA, FQGNSA. The CDR3 totals 14 residues. Supplemented by reference TRBV7-2 and TRBJ2-7, the full variable domain reads GAGVSQSPSNKVTEKGKDVELRCDPISGHTALYWYRQSLGQGLEFLIYFQGNSAPDKSGLPSDRFSAERTGGSVSTLTIQRTQQEDSAVYLCASSLFVQGYEQYFGPGTRLTVT.

The chain joins TRBV5-1 to TRBJ2-7, with 10 bases lining up with TRBD1. Germline trimming cut 4 bases from V and 4 bases from J; bases unmatched to any gene: 5. The CDR3 spans 14 residues. Per the germline V gene, CDR1 is SGHRS and CDR2 is YFSETQ. CDR3 DNA: TGCGCCAGCAGCCCCGGGACAGGGGAATACGAGCAGTACTTC. It translates to CASSPGTGEYEQYF. Using reference TRBV5-1 and TRBJ2-7 for the parts outside the CDR3, the full variable domain is KAGVTQTPRYLIKTRGQQVTLSCSPISGHRSVSWYQQTPGQGLQFLFEYFSETQRNKGNFPGRFSGRQFSNSRSEMNVSTLELGDSALYLCASSPGTGEYEQYFGPGTRLTVT.

This chain joins TRBV4-3 and TRBJ1-3, with TRBD1 matching over 11 bases. V was pared by 1 base and J by 7 bases, with 3 bases of the junction left unmatched. The CDR3 contains 15 residues. Germline CDR1 LGHNA, CDR2 YSLEER. This CDR3 is CASSQGTGGLNTIYF. The CDR3 DNA is TGCGCCAGCAGCCAAGGGACAGGGGGCCTGAACACCATATATTTT.

The chain joins TRBV5-1 to TRBJ2-5; the match to TRBD1 covers 7 bases. The CDR3 is 16 amino acids. Germline CDR1 is SGHRS and CDR2 is YFSETQ. Germline trimming cut 3 bases from V and 1 base from J; bases unmatched to any gene: 9. The CDR3 DNA reads TGCGCCAGCAGCTACCAACCCCGGGACAGCCAAGAGACCCAGTACTTC. Protein product: CASSYQPRDSQETQYF.

This rearrangement joins TRBV7-6 to TRBJ1-3; D may be TRBD1 (5 bases). CDR3 length: 14 residues. Trimming took 8 bases from V and 0 from J, leaving 11 bases between them. The germline V gene has CDR1 SGHVS and CDR2 FNYEAQ. The CDR3 nucleotides read TGTGCCAGCTCTACTGACAGCTCTGGAAACACCATATATTTT. Translated, it gives CASSTDSSGNTIYF. Using reference TRBV7-6 and TRBJ1-3 for the parts outside the CDR3, the full variable domain is GAGVSQSPRYKVTKRGQDVALRCDPISGHVSLYWYRQALGQGPEFLTYFNYEAQQDKSGLPNDRFSAERPEGSISTLTIQRTEQRDSAMYRCASSTDSSGNTIYFGEGSWLTVV.

This clone was counted a few times. The chain uses TRBV5-6 and TRBJ2-1; 7 bases agree with TRBD1. Looked up from germline, CDR1 is SGHDT and CDR2 is YYEEEE. V trimming: 0 bases; J trimming: 4 bases; junction bases outside the gene matches: 4. The CDR3 is made up of 15 amino acids. CDR3 residues: CASSLGTGSYNEQFF. For the CDR3, the DNA is TGTGCCAGCAGCTTGGGGACAGGCTCATACAATGAGCAGTTCTTC. Full variable domain (missing parts from reference TRBV5-6 and TRBJ2-1): DAGVTQSPTHLIKTRGQQVTLRCSPKSGHDTVSWYQQALGQGPQFIFQYYEEEERQRGNFPDRFSGHQFPNYSSELNVNALLLGDSALYLCASSLGTGSYNEQFFGPGTRLTVL.